The clone carrying this TCR beta chain was counted a few times. This clone may be a read error of a much larger clone one base away. This entry is derived from a study of breast tumors, draining lymph nodes, adjacent tissues. CDR3 length: 15 residues. Germline assignment: CDR1 SSHAT and CDR2 FNYEAQ (reference sequence). One entry per CDR3 protein, called by TCRdb with MiXCR from the multiplex PCR reads. The data show hundreds of thousands of distinct CDR3 sequences, with about 32% seen just once and 1.2% to 1.5% held by the top ten. The lymph nodes were axillary draining lymph nodes from breast cancer patients.

The genes are TRBV7-7 and TRBJ2-7; 7 bases match TRBD1. The receptor comes from a female donor with breast cancer. Some clones in this sample may be carry-over from other donors' samples. Sequencing input: axillary lymph node tissue. CDR3 bases: TGTGCCAGCAGCATTCGACAGGGCTATTCCTACGAGCAGCACTTC. This sequence encodes CASSIRQGYSYEQHF.